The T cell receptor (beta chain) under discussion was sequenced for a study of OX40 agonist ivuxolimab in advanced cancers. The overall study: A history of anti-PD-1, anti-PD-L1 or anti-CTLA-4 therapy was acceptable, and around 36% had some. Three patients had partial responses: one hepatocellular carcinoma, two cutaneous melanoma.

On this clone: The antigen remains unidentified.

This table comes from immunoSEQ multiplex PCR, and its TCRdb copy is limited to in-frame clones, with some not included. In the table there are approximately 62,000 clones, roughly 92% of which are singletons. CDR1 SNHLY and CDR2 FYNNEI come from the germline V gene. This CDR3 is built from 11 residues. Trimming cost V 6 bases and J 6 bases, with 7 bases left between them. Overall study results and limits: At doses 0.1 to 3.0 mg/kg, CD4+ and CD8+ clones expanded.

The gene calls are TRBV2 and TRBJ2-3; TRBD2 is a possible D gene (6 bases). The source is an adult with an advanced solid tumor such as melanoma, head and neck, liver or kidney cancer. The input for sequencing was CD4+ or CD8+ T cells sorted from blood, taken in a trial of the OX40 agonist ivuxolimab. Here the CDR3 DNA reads TGTGCCAGCAGCCGGGAGGATACGCAGTATTTT. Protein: CASSREDTQYF.